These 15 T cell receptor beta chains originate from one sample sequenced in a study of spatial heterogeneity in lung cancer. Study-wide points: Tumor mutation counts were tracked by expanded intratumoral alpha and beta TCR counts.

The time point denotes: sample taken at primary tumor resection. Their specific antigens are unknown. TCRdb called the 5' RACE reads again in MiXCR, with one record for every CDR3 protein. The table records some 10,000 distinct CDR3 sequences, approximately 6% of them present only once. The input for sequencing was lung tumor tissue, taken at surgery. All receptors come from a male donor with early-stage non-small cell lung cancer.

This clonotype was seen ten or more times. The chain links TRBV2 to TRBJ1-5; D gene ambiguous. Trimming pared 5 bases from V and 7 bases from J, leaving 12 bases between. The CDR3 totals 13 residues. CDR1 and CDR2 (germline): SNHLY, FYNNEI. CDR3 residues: CASSKSTAQPQHF. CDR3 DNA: TGTGCCAGCAGTAAGTCGACCGCACAGCCCCAGCATTTT.

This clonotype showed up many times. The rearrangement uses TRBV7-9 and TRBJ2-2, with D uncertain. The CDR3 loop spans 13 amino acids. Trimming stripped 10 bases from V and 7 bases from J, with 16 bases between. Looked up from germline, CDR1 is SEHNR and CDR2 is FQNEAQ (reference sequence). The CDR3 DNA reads TGTGCCACCACGCTCGTCATCGGCGGGGAGCTGTTTTTT. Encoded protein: CATTLVIGGELFF. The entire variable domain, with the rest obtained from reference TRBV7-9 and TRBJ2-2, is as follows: DTGVSQNPRHKITKRGQNVTFRCDPISEHNRLYWYRQTLGQGPEFLTYFQNEAQLEKSRLLSDRFSAERPKGSFSTLEIQRTEQGDSAMYLCATTLVIGGELFFGEGSRLTVL.

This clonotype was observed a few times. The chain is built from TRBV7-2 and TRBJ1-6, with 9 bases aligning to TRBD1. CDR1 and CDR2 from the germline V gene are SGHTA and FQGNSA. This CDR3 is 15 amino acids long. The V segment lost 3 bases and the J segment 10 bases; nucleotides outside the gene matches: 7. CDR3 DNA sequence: TGTGCCAGCAGCTTTCGGACAGGGGCGGAGTCACCCCTCCACTTT. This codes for CASSFRTGAESPLHF.

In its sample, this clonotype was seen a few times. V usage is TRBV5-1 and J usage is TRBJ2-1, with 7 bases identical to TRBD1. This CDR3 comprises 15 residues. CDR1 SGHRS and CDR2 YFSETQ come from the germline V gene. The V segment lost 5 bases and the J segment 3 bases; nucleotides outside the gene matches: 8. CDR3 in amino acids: CASSPGTEVYNEQFF. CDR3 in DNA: TGCGCCAGCAGTCCCGGGACAGAGGTCTACAATGAGCAGTTCTTC.

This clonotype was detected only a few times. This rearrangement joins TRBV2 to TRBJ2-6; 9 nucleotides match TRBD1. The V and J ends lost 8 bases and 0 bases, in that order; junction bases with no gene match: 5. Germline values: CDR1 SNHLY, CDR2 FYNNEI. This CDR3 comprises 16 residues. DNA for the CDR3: TGTGCCAGCTCAAGGACAGGGGACTCTGGGGCCAACGTCCTGACTTTC. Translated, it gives CASSRTGDSGANVLTF.

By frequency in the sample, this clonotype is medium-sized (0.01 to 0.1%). CDR3 loop: CASSPRDRGPGNTIYF. The CDR3 region has the DNA TGTGCCAGCAGCCCGAGGGACAGGGGGCCTGGAAACACCATATATTTT. The rearrangement joins TRBV9 to TRBJ1-3; 12 bases agree with TRBD1. Germline V gene lookup returns CDR1 SGDLS and CDR2 YYNGEE. Trimming took 4 bases from V and 2 from J; bases not matched to a gene: 4. This CDR3 region has 16 residues.

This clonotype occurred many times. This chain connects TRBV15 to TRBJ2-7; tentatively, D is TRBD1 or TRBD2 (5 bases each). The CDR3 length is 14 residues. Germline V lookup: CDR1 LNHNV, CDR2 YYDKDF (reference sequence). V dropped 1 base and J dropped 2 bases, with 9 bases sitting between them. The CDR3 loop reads CATSRVRGTYEQYF. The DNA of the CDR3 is TGTGCCACCAGCAGAGTGAGGGGAACCTACGAGCAGTACTTC.

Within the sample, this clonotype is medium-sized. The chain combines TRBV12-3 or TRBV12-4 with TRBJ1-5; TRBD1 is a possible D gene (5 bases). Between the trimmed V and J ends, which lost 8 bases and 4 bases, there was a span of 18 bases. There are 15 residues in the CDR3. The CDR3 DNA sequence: TGTGCCAGCCTTTTGTCCCAGGGCCCAAATCAGCCCCAGCATTTT. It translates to CASLLSQGPNQPQHF.

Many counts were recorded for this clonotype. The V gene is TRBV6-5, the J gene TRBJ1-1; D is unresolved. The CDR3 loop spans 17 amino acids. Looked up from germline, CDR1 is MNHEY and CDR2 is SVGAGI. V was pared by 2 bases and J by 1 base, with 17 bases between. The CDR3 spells CASSYRSTRAGNTEAFF. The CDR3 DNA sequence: TGTGCCAGCAGTTACAGATCGACTCGGGCCGGGAACACTGAAGCTTTCTTT.

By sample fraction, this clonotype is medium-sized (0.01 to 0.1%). The CDR3 DNA sequence: TGTGCCAGCAGGGACGGCTCCTCTGGAAACACCATATATTTT. The encoded protein is CASRDGSSGNTIYF. V and J are TRBV28 and TRBJ1-3; D remains unclear. The germline V gene has CDR1 MDHEN and CDR2 SYDVKM. The length of the CDR3 is 14 residues. Trimming shortened V by 6 bases and J by 0 bases, and 9 bases separated the two germline ends. Full variable domain (remainder filled in from reference TRBV28 and TRBJ1-3): DVKVTQSSRYLVKRTGEKVFLECVQDMDHENMFWYRQDPGLGLRLIYFSYDVKMKEKGDIPEGYSVSREKKERFSLILESASTNQTSMYLCASRDGSSGNTIYFGEGSWLTVV.

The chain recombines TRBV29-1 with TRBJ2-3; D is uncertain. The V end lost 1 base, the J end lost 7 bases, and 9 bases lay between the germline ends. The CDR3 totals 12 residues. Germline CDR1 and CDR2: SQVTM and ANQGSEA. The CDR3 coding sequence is TGCAGCGTTGAAGTCCTGGGGTATACGCAGTATTTT. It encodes CSVEVLGYTQYF.

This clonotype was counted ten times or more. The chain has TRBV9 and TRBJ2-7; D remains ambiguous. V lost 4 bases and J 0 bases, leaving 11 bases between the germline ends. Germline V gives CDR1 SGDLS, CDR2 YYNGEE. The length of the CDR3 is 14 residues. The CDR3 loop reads CASSLSTDSYEQYF. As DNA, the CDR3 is TGTGCCAGCAGCCTTTCCACCGACTCCTACGAGCAGTACTTC.

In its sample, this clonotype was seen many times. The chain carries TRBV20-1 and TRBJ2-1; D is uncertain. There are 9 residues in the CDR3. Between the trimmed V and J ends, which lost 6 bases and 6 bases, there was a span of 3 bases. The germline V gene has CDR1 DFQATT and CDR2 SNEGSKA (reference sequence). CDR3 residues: CSAGNEQFF. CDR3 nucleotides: TGCAGTGCCGGCAATGAGCAGTTCTTC.

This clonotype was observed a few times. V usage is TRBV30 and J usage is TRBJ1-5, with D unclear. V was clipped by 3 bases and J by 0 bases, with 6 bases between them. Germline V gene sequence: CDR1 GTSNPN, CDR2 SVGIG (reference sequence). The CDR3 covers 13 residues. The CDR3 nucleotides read TGTGCCTGGAGAGAAAATAGCAATCAGCCCCAGCATTTT. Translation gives CAWRENSNQPQHF.

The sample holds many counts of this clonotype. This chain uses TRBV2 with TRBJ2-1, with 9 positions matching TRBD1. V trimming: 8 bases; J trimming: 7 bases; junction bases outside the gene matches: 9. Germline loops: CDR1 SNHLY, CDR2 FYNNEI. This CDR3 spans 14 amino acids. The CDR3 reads CASFGQGSSNEQFF. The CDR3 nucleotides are TGTGCCAGCTTTGGACAGGGGTCGAGTAATGAGCAGTTCTTC.